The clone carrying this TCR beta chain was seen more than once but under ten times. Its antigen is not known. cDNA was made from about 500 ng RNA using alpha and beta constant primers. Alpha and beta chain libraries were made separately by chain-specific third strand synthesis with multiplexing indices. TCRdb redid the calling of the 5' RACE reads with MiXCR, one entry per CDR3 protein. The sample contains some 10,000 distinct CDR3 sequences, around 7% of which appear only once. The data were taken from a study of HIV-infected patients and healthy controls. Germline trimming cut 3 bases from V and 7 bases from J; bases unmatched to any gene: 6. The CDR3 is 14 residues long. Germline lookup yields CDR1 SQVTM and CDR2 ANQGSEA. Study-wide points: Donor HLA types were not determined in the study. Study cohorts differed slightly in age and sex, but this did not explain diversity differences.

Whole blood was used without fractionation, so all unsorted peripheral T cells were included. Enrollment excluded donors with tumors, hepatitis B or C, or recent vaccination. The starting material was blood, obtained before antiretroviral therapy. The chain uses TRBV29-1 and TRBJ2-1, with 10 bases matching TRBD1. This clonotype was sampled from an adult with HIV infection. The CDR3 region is CSVDWTGGGNEQFF. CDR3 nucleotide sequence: TGCAGCGTTGATTGGACAGGGGGTGGGAATGAGCAGTTCTTC.